This T cell receptor (beta chain) was found in a study of blood T cell repertoires in COVID-19. Across the study: Sources were T cells, B-cell-depleted T cells, or PBMCs; the material itself was cDNA or gDNA.

The CDR3 loop spans 16 amino acids. The V gene's germline CDR1 is SGHNT and CDR2 YYREEE (reference sequence). V shed 4 bases and J 4 bases; nucleotides not matched to a gene: 9. This clone was counted between two and nine times. TCRdb keeps only in-frame clones here, not all; method: immunoSEQ multiplex PCR. There are about 120,000 clones in the sample; about four fifths occur only once, and 16% lies in the top ten. What was sequenced was peripheral blood. The clonotype comes from a man aged 55 to 70 with active or convalescent COVID-19. This chain connects TRBV5-4 to TRBJ2-2, with 8 bases lining up with TRBD2. The CDR3 here is CASSPQRGRGTGELFF. The CDR3 DNA reads as TGTGCCAGCAGCCCTCAGCGGGGGCGAGGCACCGGGGAGCTGTTTTTT.